This TCR beta chain was captured in a study of CD8+CD57+ T cells in acquired aplastic anemia. Study conclusions and caveats: Between patients and controls, CD8+ Simpson's diversity did not vary significantly.

V was shortened by 6 bases and J by 5 bases, with 16 bases between the two germline ends. The CDR3 totals 15 residues. Germline CDR1 MDHEN, CDR2 SYDVKM. Patients who underwent sequencing had shown CD8+CD57+ cell expansion by flow cytometry. According to the study, genomic DNA was the template for TCR beta VDJ and CDR3 profiling. TCRdb reprocessed the reads via MiXCR and lists one record per CDR3 protein. The sample records roughly 170,000 distinct CDR3 sequences, nearly 50% being singletons. As concerns this clonotype: Its antigen is unknown.

The TCR was taken from a human donor with aplastic anemia. The rearrangement uses TRBV28 and TRBJ1-4; D may be TRBD1 (6 bases). Sequenced input: sorted CD4+, CD8+, or CD8+CD57+ T cells (not recorded which) from PBMCs. The CDR3 DNA reads TGTGCCAGCAGCTCCCCCCGGGGGCCAAATGAAAAACTGTTTTTT. It translates to CASSSPRGPNEKLFF.